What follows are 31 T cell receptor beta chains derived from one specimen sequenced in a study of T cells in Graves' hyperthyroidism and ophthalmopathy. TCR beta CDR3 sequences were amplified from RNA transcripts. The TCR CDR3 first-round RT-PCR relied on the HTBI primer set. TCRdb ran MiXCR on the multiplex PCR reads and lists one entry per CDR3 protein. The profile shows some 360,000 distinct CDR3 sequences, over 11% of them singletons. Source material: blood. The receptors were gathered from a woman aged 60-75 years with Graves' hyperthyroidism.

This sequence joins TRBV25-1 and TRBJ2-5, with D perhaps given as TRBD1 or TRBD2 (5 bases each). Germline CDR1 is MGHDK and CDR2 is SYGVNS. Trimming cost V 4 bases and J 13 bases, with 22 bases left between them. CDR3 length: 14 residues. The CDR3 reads CASSARPPGTPMYF. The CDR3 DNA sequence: TGTGCCAGCAGTGCCCGACCGCCCGGGACCCCCATGTACTTC.

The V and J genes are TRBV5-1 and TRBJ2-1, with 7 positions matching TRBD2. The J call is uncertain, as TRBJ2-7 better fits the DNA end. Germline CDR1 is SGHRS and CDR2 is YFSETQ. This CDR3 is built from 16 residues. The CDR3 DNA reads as TGCGCCAGCAGCGCACTTAGCGGGTTCTCCTACAATGAGCAGTACTTC. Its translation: CASSALSGFSYNEQYF.

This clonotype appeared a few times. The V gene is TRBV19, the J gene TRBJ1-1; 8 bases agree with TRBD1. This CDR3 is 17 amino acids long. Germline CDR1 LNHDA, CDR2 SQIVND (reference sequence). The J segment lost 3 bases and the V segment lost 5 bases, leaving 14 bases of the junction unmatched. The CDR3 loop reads CASSRRAGGVLDTEAFF. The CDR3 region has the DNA TGTGCCAGTAGTCGTAGGGCAGGGGGCGTCTTGGACACTGAAGCTTTCTTT. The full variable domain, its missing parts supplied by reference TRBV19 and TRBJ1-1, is DGGITQSPKYLFRKEGQNVTLSCEQNLNHDAMYWYRQDPGQGLRLIYYSQIVNDFQKGDIAEGYSVSREKKESFPLTVTSAQKNPTAFYLCASSRRAGGVLDTEAFFGQGTRLTVV.

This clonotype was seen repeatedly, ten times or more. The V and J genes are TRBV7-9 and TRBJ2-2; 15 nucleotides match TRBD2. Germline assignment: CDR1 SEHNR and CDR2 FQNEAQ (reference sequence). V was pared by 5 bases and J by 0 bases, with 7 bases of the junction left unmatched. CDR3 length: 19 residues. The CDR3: CASSPGLAGGPTNTGELFF. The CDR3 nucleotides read TGTGCCAGCAGCCCCGGACTAGCGGGAGGGCCTACGAACACCGGGGAGCTGTTTTTT.

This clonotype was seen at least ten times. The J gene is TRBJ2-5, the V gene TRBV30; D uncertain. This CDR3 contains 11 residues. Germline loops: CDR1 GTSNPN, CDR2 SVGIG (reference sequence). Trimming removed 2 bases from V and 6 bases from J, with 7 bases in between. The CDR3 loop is CAWSFGKTQYF. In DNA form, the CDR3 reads TGTGCCTGGAGTTTTGGGAAGACCCAGTACTTC.

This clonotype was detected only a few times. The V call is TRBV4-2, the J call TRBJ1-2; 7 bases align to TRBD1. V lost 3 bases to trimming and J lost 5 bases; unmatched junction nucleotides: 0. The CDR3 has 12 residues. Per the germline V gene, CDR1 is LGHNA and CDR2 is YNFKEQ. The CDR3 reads CASSQGQYGYTF. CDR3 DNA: TGTGCCAGCAGCCAGGGACAGTATGGCTACACCTTC.

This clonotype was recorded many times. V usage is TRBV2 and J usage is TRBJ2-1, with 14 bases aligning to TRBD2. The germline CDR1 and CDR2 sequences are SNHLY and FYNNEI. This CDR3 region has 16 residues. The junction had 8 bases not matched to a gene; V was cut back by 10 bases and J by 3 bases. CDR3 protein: CATGTSGSPFYNEQFF. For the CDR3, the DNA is TGTGCCACCGGGACTAGCGGGAGTCCCTTCTACAATGAGCAGTTCTTC.

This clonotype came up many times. CDR3 nucleotides: TGTGCCAGCAGCGCACCCGGGACTAGGGCAGATACGCAGTATTTT. Translating it yields CASSAPGTRADTQYF. The chain couples TRBV12-3 or TRBV12-4 to TRBJ2-3, with TRBD2 identical over 8 bases. With 6 bases clipped from V and 4 bases from J, the junction kept 9 bases outside the gene matches. This CDR3 has 15 residues.

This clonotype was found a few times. The CDR3 spells CASSYSRPPTNYGYTF. The DNA of the CDR3 is TGTGCCAGCAGTTACTCGAGGCCCCCCACTAACTATGGCTACACCTTC. The chain employs TRBV6-6 and TRBJ1-2; D is unclear. The germline V gene encodes CDR1 MNHNY and CDR2 SVGAGI (reference sequence). The length of the CDR3 is 16 residues. V was clipped by 0 bases and J by 0 bases, with 11 bases between them.

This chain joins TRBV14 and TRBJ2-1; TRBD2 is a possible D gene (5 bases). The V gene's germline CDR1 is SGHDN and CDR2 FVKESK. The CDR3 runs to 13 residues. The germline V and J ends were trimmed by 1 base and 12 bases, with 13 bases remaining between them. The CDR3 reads CASSQGADLTQFF. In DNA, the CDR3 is TGTGCCAGCAGCCAAGGAGCGGACCTCACGCAGTTCTTC.

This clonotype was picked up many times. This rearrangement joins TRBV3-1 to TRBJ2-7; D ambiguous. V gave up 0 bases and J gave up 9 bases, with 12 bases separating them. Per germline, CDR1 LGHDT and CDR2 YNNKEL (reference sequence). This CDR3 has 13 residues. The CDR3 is CASSQDGIFGQYF. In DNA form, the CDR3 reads TGTGCCAGCAGCCAAGACGGCATCTTTGGGCAGTACTTC.

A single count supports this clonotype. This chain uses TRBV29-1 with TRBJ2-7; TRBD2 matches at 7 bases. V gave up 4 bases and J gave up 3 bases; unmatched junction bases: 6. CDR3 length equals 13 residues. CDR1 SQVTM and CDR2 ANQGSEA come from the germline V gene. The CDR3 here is CSVGGGRGYEQYF. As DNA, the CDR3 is TGCAGCGTTGGTGGAGGGAGGGGCTACGAGCAGTACTTC.

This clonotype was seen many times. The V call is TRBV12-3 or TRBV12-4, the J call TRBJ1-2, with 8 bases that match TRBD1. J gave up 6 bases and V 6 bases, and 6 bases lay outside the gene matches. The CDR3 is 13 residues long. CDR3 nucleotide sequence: TGTGCCAGCAGCATTGACAGGGGCCATGGCTACACCTTC. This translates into CASSIDRGHGYTF.

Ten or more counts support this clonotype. In DNA form, the CDR3 reads TGTGCCTGGACTAGTGGGCTTTCCACGGATACGCAGTATTTT. Encoded protein: CAWTSGLSTDTQYF. This sequence joins TRBV30 and TRBJ2-3; D not resolved. Per the germline V gene, CDR1 is GTSNPN and CDR2 is SVGIG (reference sequence). The CDR3 covers 14 residues. Deletions cut 4 bases from V and 6 bases from J, with 17 bases between.

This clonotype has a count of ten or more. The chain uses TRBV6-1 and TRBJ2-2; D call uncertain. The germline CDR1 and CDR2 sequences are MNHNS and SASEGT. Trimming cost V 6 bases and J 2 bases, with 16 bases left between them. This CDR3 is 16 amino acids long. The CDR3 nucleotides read TGTGCCAGCAGCACGGTTGGAGTGGCCAACACCGGGGAGCTGTTTTTT. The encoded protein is CASSTVGVANTGELFF.

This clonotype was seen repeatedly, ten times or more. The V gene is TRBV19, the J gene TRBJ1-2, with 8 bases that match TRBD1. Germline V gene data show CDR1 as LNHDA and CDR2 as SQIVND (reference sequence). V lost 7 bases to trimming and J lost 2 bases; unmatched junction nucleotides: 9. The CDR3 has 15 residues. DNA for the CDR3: TGTGCCAGTACCACCCTGGACAGGGCCAACTATGGCTACACCTTC. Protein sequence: CASTTLDRANYGYTF.

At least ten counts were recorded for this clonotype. CDR3 bases: TGTGCCAGCTCACTCTCCAGCGGACTTAGCAATCAGCCCCAGCATTTT. Its protein is CASSLSSGLSNQPQHF. The V and J genes are TRBV18 and TRBJ1-5; D is unresolved. Trimming left V 4 bases short and J 0 bases short, with 13 bases between. This CDR3 is built from 16 residues. Germline loops: CDR1 KGHSH, CDR2 LQKENI.

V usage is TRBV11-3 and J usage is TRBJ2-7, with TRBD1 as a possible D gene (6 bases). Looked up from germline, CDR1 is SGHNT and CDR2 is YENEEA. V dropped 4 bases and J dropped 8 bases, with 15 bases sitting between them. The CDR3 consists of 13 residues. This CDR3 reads CASSSLTTGKQYF. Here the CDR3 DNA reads TGTGCCAGCAGCTCGCTAACAACAGGGAAGCAGTACTTC.

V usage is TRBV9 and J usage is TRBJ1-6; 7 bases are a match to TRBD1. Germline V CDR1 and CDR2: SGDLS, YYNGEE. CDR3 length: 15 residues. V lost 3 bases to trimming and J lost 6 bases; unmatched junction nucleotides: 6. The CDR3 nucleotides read TGTGCCAGCAGCGCCTCCCCAGGGGGTAATTCACCCCTCCACTTT. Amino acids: CASSASPGGNSPLHF.

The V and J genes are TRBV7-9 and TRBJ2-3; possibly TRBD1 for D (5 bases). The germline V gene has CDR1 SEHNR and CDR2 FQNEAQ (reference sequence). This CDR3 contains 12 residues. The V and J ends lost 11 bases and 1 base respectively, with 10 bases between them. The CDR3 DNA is TGTGCCTCAGGGTCTGGCACAGATACGCAGTATTTT. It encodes CASGSGTDTQYF.

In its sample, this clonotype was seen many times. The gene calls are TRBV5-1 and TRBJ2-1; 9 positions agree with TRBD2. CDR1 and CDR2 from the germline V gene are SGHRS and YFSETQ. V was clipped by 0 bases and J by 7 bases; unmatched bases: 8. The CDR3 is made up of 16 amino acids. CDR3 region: CASSLAGLAPQNEQFF. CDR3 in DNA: TGCGCCAGCAGCTTGGCCGGACTAGCGCCCCAAAATGAGCAGTTCTTC.

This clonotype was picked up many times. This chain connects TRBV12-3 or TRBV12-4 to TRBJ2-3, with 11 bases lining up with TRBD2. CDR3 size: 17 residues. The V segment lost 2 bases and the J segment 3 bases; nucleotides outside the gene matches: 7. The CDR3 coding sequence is TGTGCCAGCAGTTTAACTAGCGGGAGTTTTAGGACAGATACGCAGTATTTT. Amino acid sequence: CASSLTSGSFRTDTQYF.

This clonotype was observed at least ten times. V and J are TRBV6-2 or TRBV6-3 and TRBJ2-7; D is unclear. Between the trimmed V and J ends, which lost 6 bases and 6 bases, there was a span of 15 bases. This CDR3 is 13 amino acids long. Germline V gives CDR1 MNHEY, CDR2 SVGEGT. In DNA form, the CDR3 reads TGTGCCAGCAGAAGGGTTAGTGTGGGCGAGCAGTACTTC. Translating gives CASRRVSVGEQYF.

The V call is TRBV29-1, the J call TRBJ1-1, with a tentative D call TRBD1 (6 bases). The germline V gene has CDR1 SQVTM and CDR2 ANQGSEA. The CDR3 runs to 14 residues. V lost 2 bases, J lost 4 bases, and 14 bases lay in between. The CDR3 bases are TGCAGCGTTGAAAAACAGGGTGGAGGCACTGAAGCTTTCTTT. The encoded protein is CSVEKQGGGTEAFF.

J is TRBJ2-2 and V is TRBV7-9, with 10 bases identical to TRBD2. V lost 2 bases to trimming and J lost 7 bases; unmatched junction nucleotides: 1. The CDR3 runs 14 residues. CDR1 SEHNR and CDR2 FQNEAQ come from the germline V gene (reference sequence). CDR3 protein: CASSLLAGDGELFF. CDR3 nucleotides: TGTGCCAGCAGCTTACTAGCGGGAGACGGGGAGCTGTTTTTT.

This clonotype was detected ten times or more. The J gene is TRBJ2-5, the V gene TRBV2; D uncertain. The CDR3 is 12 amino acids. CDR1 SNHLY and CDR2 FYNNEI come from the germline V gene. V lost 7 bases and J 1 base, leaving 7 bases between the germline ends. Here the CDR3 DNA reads TGTGCCAGCAACCGGATCCAAGAGACCCAGTACTTC. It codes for CASNRIQETQYF.

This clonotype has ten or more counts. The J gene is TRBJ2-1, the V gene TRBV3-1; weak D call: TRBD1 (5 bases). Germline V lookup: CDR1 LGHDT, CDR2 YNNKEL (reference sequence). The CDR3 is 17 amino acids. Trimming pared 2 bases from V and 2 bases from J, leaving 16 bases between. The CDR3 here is CASSQRQGRAPYNEQFF. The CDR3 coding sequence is TGTGCCAGCAGCCAAAGGCAGGGCCGGGCACCCTACAATGAGCAGTTCTTC.

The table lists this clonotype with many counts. CDR3 DNA: TGTGCCAGCAGCGTGCGGCCTCGAAGCGGGGCCTACAATGAGCAGTTCTTC. The encoded protein is CASSVRPRSGAYNEQFF. The rearrangement joins TRBV9 to TRBJ2-1; 7 nucleotides match TRBD2. Germline trimming cut 2 bases from V and 2 bases from J; bases unmatched to any gene: 10. The CDR3 extends over 17 amino acids. The germline CDR1 and CDR2 sequences are SGDLS and YYNGEE.

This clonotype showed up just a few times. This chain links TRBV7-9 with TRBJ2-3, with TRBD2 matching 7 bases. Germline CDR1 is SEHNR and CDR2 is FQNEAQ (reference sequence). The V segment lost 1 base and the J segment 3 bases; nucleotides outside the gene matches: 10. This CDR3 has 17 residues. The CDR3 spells CASSLGVGAGVTDTQYF. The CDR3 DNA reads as TGTGCCAGCAGCTTAGGAGTTGGGGCGGGAGTTACAGATACGCAGTATTTT.

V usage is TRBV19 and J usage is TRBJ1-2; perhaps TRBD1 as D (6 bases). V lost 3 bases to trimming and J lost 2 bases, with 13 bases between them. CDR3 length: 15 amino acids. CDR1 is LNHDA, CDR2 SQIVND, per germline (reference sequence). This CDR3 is CASSIDWGANYGYTF. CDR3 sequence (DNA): TGTGCCAGTAGTATCGATTGGGGGGCGAACTATGGCTACACCTTC.

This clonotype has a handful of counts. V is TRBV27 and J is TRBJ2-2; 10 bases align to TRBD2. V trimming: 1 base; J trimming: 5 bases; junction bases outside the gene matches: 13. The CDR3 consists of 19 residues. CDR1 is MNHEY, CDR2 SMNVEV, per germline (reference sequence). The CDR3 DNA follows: TGTGCCAGCAGTTTATTGGTAGCGGGAGGCCCTCGGGGAACCGGGGAGCTGTTTTTT. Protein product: CASSLLVAGGPRGTGELFF.